This TCR beta chain was sequenced in a study of tissue T cells after allogeneic stem cell transplantation. Study observations and caveats: Across patients, clones rarely overlapped, yet motif clusters were shared tissue-specifically. The study did not identify alloreactive or antigen-specific tissue TCRs, and some clones might be persisting host cells. Sampling depth was limited, and the cohort was small and clinically varied.

Time point denoted: mouse harvest day 7 after allogeneic transplant. Tail vein injection delivered 10^7 T-cell-depleted bone marrow cells and 10^6 splenic CD5+ T cells. Clones were read by immunoSEQ multiplex PCR, and TCRdb kept only the in-frame ones, dropping some. The sample lists 6,700 or so clones, approximately 46% occurring once. The CDR3 runs to 14 residues. The V gene's germline CDR1 is SNHLY and CDR2 FYNGKV (reference sequence). Trimming cost V 3 bases and J 3 bases; bases outside gene matches: 3. Regarding this clone: What it binds is not known. Germline and genes: mouse. The CDR3 end lies 1 residue beyond the end of the read and is filled in from the germline J gene.

The sequenced sample consisted of gut tissue. This sequence originates from a female BALB/c mouse given C57BL/6 T cells with graft-versus-host disease after an allogeneic hematopoietic cell transplant. This chain uses TRBV3 with TRBJ1-1; TRBD1 aligns across 8 bases. The CDR3 loop is CASSFDRGDTEVFF. The covered CDR3 bases are TGTGCCAGCAGCTTCGACAGGGGAGACACAGAAGTCTTC.